This T cell receptor beta chain was found in a study of OX40 agonist ivuxolimab in advanced cancers. Study information: In three patients, partial responses were observed, one with hepatocellular carcinoma and two with cutaneous melanoma.

Samples of blood were obtained at baseline, on cycle 4 day 1, and on cycle 7 day 1. V lost 4 bases and J 2 bases, leaving 10 bases between the germline ends. This CDR3 is built from 14 residues. Per germline, CDR1 SGHNT and CDR2 YENEEA. Assay used: immunoSEQ multiplex PCR; TCRdb lists only in-frame clones, some missing. The sample has 35,000 to 45,000 clones; roughly four fifths are singletons. The sequenced sample was CD4+ or CD8+ T cells sorted from blood, obtained in a trial of the OX40 agonist ivuxolimab. The sequence was obtained from an adult with an advanced solid tumor such as melanoma, head and neck, liver or kidney cancer. The J gene is TRBJ2-3, the V gene TRBV11-3; D gene unclear. Here the CDR3 reads CASSSGSFTDTQYF. The CDR3 coding sequence is TGTGCCAGCAGCTCCGGGTCTTTCACAGATACGCAGTATTTT.